Sequencing of this TCR beta chain was carried out in a study of shared clonotypes between healthy human individuals (dated by TCRdb to the early 2020s). Broadly, across the study: The cohort included three men and a couple of women between 18 and 49 years of age. For each donor, CD4 naive and CD4 memory were each run on three plates, CD8 naive on two plates, and CD8 memory on one plate. Blood TCR repertoires of about 5 healthy adults were deeply sequenced to estimate repertoire size and the extent of clonotype sharing between individuals. To increase sequencing depth and limit assay-specific biases, TCR repertoire library preparation and sequencing were carried out by different laboratories using diverse techniques. Per donor, leukapheresis produced somewhere between about 0.8 and 9 billion PBMCs. General findings and caveats noted by the study authors: Compared with non-shared clonotypes, the clonotypes found in all four sorted-subset donors had higher generation probabilities. The genetic and exposure-history diversity represented was limited by the small number of donors. Even with the large sequencing depth, rarefaction of the sorted-subset datasets indicated that sequencing was incomplete. Based on pairwise subsampling, the degree of clonotype sharing among donors was expected to be affected by sequencing depth. When several donors were compared, the shared fraction of clonotypes was around 4.6% for naive CD4, roughly 3.4% for naive CD8, 2.3% for memory CD4, and approximately 0.4% for memory CD8. Larger estimated clonotype richness was generally found for naive subsets than for memory subsets. Sampling was limited to blood, and TCR repertoires in tissue likely differ from TCR repertoires in blood.

V was cut back by 6 bases and J by 9 bases, leaving a gap of 18 bases between them. The CDR3, from cysteine to phenylalanine, totals 13 residues. The DNA shown is the 39-base CDR3, in frame from base 1. The germline V gene (reference sequence) supplies CDR1 LNHDA and CDR2 SQIVND. Using the deep immunoSEQ assay, multiplex PCR amplified TCR CDR3 regions from genomic DNA. Extracted genomic DNA from each cell subset was distributed evenly across all wells of several immunoSEQ 96-well plates, and each plate was treated as a replicate. For sorted subsets, approximately 190 ng genomic DNA, equal to tens of thousands of T cell genomes, was loaded into each replicate PCR. The purified libraries were quantified using a Qubit 3.0 fluorometer, sized with a Bioanalyzer 2100, and then quantified again using the KAPA Library Quantification kit. Each immunoSEQ 96-well plate was sequenced on its own single-read 150-cycle Illumina NextSeq 550 flow cell. Per the original workflow: Because the immunoSEQ output included only junctional sequences and no quality scores, the filtering could not be the same as the filtering used for full-length reads. Sequences were annotated with PyIR, a Python wrapper for IgBLAST v1.9, and V/J genes and CDR3 were assigned using IMGT germline references. Reads were removed for weak V/J assignments (E-value above 1e-6), missing CDR3, stop codons, out-of-frame junctions, or ambiguous translated residues. A V3J clonotype was defined by an identical inferred V gene, J gene, and CDR3 amino acid sequence. To compute the percentage overlap between repertoires, the number of shared unique clonotypes was divided by the size of the smaller repertoire. Three approaches were used to assess repertoire richness: RTK rarefaction, the Chao1 estimator, and Recon v2.1 estimates of unobserved clonotypes. OLGA was used to compute generation probabilities for all TCRbeta clonotypes that the gDNA method yielded from a few donors. The immuneACCESS repertoire file appears here via TCRdb, limited to in-frame rearrangements. These files lack a portion of the clones; in checked studies, under half of the deficit traces to unresolved V genes, and the cause of the others is not known. V, J and clone size were drawn from that table, and D and trimming were deduced from the DNA. Here the sample has 740,000 or so clones; around three quarters occur a single time. The ten biggest clones cover under 2% of the sample.

The donors were healthy, HIV-negative adults with no recently reported acute infections or vaccinations. All donors were Caucasian adults living in Nashville, Tennessee, USA. CD4+ T cells were enriched by magnetic negative selection; naive cells were then positively selected on CD45RA, and the negative fraction formed the memory subset. Blood was collected by leukapheresis, and PBMCs were isolated by Ficoll-Histopaque density gradient centrifugation and then cryopreserved in liquid nitrogen vapor phase. Purity and quantity of every magnetically sorted T cell population were checked by analytical flow cytometry. Genomic DNA was isolated from each sorted fraction and quantified by UV absorbance on a Nanodrop 2000c. This clone was recorded once. Its antigen is currently not known. No base quality information exists; no much larger clone differs at one position.

Sequencing was performed on memory CD4+ T cells sorted from blood. This specimen's cell subset or site label, per the study, means: CD45RA-negative fraction. The chain joins TRBV19 to TRBJ2-7, and TRBD1 may be the D gene, going by 5 matching bases. This sequence originates from a woman in her 30s in good health. The CDR3 loop reads CASSSSHRSGQYF. The DNA sequence is given as TGTGCCAGTAGCTCGTCCCACAGGTCCGGGCAGTACTTC.